This record covers a single TCR beta chain. V gave up 1 base and J gave up 0 bases, with 6 bases separating them. The CDR3 is 15 amino acids. CDR1 is WSHSY, CDR2 SAAADI, per germline. The data are from a study of blood T cell repertoires in COVID-19. In the study overall: Collection of acute and convalescent COVID-19 samples took place in the United States, Italy and Spain. T cells, B-cell-depleted T cells, or PBMCs provided the cDNA or gDNA that served as material.

Per the study methods: Amplifying reference gene primers gave estimates of nucleated cell counts. Here immunoSEQ multiplex PCR was the method, and the copy in TCRdb shows in-frame clones only, minus some. That table supplies the V and J calls and clone size; D and trimming were determined from the DNA. The repertoire holds almost 100,000 clones, with approximately 89% as singletons. This clonotype originated in a man between 50 and 59 years old with acute or convalescent COVID-19. The specimen sequenced was peripheral blood. V and J are TRBV10-2 and TRBJ1-4; D is perhaps TRBD1 (6 bases). Here the CDR3 DNA reads TGCGCCAGCAGTGAGTACAGGGCAACTAATGAAAAACTGTTTTTT. Protein product: CASSEYRATNEKLFF.